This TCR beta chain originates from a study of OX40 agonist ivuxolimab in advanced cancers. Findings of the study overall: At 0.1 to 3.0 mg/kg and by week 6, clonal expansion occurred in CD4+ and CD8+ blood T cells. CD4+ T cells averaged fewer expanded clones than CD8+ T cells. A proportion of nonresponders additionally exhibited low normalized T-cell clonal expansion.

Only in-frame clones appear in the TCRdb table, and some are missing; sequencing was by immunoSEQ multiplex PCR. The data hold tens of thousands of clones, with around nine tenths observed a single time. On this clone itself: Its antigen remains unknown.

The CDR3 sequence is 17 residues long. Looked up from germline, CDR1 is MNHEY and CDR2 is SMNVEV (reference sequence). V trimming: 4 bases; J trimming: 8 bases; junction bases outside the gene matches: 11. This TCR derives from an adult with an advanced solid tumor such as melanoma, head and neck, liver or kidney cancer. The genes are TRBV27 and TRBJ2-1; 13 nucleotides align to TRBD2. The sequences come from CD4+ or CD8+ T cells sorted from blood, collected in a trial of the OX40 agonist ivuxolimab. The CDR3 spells CASSSSQLAGGLDEQFF. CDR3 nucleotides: TGTGCCAGCAGTTCGAGCCAACTAGCGGGAGGGCTAGATGAGCAGTTCTTC.